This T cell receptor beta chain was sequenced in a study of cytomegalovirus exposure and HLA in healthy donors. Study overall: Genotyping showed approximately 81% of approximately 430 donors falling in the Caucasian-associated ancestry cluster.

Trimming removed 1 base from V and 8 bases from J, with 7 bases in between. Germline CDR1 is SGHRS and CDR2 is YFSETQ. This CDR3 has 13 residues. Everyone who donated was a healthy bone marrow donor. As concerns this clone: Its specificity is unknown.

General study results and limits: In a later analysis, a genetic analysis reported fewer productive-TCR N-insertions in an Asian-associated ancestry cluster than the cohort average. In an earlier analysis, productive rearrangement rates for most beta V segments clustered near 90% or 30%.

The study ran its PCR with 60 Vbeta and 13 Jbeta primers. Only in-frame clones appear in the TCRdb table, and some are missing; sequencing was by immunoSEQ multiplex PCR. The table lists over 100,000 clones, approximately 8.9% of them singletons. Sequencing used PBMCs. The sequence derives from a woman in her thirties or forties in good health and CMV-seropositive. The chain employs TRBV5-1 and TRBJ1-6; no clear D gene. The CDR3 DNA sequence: TGCGCCAGCAGCTTGCGTGTCGATTCACCCCTCCACTTT. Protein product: CASSLRVDSPLHF.